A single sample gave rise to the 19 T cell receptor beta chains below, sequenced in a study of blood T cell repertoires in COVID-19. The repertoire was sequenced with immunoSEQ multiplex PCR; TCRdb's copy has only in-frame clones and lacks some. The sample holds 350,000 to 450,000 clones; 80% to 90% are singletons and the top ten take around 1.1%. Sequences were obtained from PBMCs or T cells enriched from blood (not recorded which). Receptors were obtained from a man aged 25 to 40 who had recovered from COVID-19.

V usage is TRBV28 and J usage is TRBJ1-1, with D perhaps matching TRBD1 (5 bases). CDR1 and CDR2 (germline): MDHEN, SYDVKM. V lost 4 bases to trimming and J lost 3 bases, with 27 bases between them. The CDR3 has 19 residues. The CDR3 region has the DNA TGTGCCAGCAGTTCACCCTTCTTTAGGCAGGGCCCCCAGGACACTGAAGCTTTCTTT. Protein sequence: CASSSPFFRQGPQDTEAFF.

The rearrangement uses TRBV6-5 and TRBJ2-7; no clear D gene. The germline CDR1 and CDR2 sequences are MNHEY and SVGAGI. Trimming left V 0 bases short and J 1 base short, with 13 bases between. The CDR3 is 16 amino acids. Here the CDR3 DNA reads TGTGCCAGCAGTTACTCGGCGGTCCTTAGGTCCTACGAGCAGTACTTC. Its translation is CASSYSAVLRSYEQYF.

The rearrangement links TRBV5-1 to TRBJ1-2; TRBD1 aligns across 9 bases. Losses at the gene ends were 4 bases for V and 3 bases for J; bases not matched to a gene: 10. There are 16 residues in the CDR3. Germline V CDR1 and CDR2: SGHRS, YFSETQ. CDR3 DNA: TGCGCCAGCAGCACCGATACAGGGGGCGGCTACTATGGCTACACCTTC. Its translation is CASSTDTGGGYYGYTF. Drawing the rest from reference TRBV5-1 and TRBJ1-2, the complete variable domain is KAGVTQTPRYLIKTRGQQVTLSCSPISGHRSVSWYQQTPGQGLQFLFEYFSETQRNKGNFPGRFSGRQFSNSRSEMNVSTLELGDSALYLCASSTDTGGGYYGYTFGSGTRLTVV.

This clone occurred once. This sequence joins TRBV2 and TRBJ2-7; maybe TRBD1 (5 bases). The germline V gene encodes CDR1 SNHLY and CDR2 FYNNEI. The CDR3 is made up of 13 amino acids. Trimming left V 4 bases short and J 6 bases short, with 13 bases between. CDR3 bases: TGTGCCAGCAGTGGCAGGGTTTCTCCCGAGCAGTACTTC. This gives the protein CASSGRVSPEQYF.

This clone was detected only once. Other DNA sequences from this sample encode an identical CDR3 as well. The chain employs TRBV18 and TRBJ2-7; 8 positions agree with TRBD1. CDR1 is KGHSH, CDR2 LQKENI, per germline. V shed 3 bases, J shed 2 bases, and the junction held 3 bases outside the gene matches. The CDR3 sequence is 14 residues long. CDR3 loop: CASSPGQATYEQYF. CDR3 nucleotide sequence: TGTGCCAGCTCACCGGGACAGGCCACCTACGAGCAGTACTTC.

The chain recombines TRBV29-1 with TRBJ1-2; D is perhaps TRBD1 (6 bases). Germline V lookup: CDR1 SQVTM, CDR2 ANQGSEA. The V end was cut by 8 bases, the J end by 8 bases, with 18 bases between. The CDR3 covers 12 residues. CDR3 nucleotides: TGCAGCATTTCGGCAGGGGAGGGCGGCTACACCTTC. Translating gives CSISAGEGGYTF. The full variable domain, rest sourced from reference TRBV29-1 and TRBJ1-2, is SAVISQKPSRDICQRGTSLTIQCQVDSQVTMMFWYRQQPGQSLTLIATANQGSEATYESGFVIDKFPISRPNLTFSTLTVSNMSPEDSSIYLCSISAGEGGYTFGSGTRLTVV.

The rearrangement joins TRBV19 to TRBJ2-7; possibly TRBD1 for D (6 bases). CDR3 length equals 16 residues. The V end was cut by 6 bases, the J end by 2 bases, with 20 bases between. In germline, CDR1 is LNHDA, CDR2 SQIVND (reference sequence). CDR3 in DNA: TGTGCCAGTAGCCCAATAGGGGGAAGCGGCGCCTACGAGCAGTACTTC. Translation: CASSPIGGSGAYEQYF.

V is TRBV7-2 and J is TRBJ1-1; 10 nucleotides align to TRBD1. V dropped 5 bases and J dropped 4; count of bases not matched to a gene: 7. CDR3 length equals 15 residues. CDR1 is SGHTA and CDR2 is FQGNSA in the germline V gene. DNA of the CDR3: TGTGCCAGCAGCCAAAGACAGGGGGCAGCCACTGAAGCTTTCTTT. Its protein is CASSQRQGAATEAFF.

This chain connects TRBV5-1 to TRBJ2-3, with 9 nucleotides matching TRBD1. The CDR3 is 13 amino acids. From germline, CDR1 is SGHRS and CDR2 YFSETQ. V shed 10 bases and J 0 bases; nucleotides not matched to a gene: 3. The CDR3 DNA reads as TGCGCCTCCGGACAGGGGAGCACAGATACGCAGTATTTT. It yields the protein CASGQGSTDTQYF.

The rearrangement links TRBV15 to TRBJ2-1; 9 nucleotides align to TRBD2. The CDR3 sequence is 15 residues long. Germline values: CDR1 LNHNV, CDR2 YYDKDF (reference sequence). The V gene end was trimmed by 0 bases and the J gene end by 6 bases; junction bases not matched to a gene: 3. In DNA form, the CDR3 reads TGTGCCACCAGCAGAGAGAGACTAGCGGTCAATGAGCAGTTCTTC. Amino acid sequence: CATSRERLAVNEQFF.

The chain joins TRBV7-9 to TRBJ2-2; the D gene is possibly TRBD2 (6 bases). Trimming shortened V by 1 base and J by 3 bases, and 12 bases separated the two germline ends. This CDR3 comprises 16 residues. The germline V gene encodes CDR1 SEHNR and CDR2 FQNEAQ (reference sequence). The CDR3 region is CASSLGAGTYTGELFF. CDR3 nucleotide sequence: TGTGCCAGCAGCTTAGGGGCGGGAACTTACACCGGGGAGCTGTTTTTT.

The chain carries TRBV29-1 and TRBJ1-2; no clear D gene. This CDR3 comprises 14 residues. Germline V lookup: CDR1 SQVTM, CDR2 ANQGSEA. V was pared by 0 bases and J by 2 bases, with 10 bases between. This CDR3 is CSVEELGRNYGYTF. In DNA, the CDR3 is TGCAGCGTTGAAGAGCTGGGGAGAAACTATGGCTACACCTTC.

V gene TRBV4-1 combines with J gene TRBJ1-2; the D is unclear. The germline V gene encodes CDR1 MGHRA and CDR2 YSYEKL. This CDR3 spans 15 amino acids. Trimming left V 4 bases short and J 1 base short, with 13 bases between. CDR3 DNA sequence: TGCGCCAGCAGCCGTGACTCCGGGGTTAACTATGGCTACACCTTC. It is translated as CASSRDSGVNYGYTF.

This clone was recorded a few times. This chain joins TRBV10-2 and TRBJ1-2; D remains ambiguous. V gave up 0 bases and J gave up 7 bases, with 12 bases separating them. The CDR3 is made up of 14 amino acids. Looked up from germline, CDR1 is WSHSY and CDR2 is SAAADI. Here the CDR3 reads CASSESSPEGGYTF. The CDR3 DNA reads TGCGCCAGCAGTGAGTCGTCCCCGGAGGGTGGCTACACCTTC.

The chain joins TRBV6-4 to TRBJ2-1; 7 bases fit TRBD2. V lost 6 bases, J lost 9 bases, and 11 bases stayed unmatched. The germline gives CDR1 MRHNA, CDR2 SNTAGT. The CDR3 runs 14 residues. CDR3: CASSRSGGIGEQFF. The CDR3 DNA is TGTGCCAGCAGCCGGTCGGGGGGAATTGGTGAGCAGTTCTTC.

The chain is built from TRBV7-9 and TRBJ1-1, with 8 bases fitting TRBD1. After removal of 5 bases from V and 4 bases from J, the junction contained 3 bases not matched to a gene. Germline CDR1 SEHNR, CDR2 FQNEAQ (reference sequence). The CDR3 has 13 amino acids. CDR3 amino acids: CASSPGQGTEAFF. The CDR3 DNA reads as TGTGCCAGCAGCCCCGGACAGGGCACTGAAGCTTTCTTT.

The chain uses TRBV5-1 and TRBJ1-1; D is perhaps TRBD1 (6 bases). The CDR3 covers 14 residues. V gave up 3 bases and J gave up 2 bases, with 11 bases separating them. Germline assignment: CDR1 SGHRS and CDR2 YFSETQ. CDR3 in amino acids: CASSSGTLNTEAFF. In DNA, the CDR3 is TGCGCCAGCAGCTCAGGGACACTCAACACTGAAGCTTTCTTT.

CDR3 region: CASSLLGTYEQYF. DNA for the CDR3: TGTGCCAGCAGTTTACTGGGCACCTACGAGCAGTACTTC. The chain has TRBV28 and TRBJ2-7; D gene ambiguous. Deletions cut 2 bases from V and 2 bases from J, with 7 bases between. The CDR3 spans 13 residues. Germline V lookup: CDR1 MDHEN, CDR2 SYDVKM.

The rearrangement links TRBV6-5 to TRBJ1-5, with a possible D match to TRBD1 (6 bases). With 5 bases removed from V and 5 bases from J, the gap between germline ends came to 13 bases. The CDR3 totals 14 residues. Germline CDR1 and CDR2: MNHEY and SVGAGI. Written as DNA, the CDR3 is TGTGCCAGCAGTAAACAGGGCGCTGATCAGCCCCAGCATTTT. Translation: CASSKQGADQPQHF.